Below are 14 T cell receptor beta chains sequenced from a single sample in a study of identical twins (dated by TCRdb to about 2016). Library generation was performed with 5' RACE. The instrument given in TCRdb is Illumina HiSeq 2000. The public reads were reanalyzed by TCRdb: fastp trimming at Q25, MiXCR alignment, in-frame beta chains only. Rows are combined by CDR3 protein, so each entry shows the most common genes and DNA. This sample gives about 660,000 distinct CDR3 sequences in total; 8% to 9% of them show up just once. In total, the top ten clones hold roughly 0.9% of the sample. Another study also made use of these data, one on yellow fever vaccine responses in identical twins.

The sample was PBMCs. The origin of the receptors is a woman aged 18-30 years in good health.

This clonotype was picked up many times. Written as DNA, the CDR3 is TGCAGTGCAACGGGACAGAACTCCTACGAGCAGTACTTC. Its protein product is CSATGQNSYEQYF. The chain recombines TRBV20-1 with TRBJ2-7; TRBD1 matches 7 bases. CDR1 is DFQATT and CDR2 is SNEGSKA in the germline V gene (reference sequence). J was trimmed by 0 bases and V by 6 bases; bases with no gene match: 5. This CDR3 comprises 13 residues.

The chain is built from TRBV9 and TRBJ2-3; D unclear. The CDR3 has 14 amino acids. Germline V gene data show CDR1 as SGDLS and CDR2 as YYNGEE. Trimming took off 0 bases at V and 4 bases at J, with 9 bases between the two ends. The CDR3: CASSVDLKADTQYF. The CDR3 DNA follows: TGTGCCAGCAGCGTAGACCTAAAGGCAGATACGCAGTATTTT.

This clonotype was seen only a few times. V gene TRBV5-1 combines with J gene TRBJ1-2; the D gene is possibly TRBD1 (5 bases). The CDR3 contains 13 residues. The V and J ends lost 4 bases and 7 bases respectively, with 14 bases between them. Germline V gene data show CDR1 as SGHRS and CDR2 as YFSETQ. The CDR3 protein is CASSLGEGAGYTF. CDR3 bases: TGCGCCAGCAGCCTCGGTGAAGGGGCTGGCTACACCTTC.

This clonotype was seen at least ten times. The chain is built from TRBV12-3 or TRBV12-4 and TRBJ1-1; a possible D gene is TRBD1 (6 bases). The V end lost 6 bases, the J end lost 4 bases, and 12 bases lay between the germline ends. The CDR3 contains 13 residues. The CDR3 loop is CASSRQQGTEAFF. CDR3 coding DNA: TGTGCCAGCAGCCGACAACAGGGCACTGAAGCTTTCTTT.

CDR3: CASSLAMTGNYEQYF. CDR3 DNA: TGTGCCAGCAGCTTAGCCATGACAGGAAACTACGAGCAGTACTTC. This sequence joins TRBV7-2 and TRBJ2-7, with a tentative D call TRBD1 (6 bases). CDR3 size: 15 residues. Germline V gives CDR1 SGHTA, CDR2 FQGNSA. V was pared by 0 bases and J by 3 bases, with 12 bases between. The whole variable domain, remainder taken from reference TRBV7-2 and TRBJ2-7, is GAGVSQSPSNKVTEKGKDVELRCDPISGHTALYWYRQSLGQGLEFLIYFQGNSAPDKSGLPSDRFSAERTGGSVSTLTIQRTQQEDSAVYLCASSLAMTGNYEQYFGPGTRLTVT.

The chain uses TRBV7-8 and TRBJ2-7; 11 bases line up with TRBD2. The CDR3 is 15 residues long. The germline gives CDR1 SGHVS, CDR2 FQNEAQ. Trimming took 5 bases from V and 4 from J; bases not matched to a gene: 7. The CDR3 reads CASSPHPSGRYEQYF. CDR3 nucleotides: TGTGCCAGCAGCCCCCACCCTAGCGGGAGGTACGAGCAGTACTTC. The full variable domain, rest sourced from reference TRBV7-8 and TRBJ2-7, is GAGVSQSPRYKVAKRGQDVALRCDPISGHVSLFWYQQALGQGPEFLTYFQNEAQLDKSGLPSDRFFAERPEGSVSTLKIQRTQQEDSAVYLCASSPHPSGRYEQYFGPGTRLTVT.

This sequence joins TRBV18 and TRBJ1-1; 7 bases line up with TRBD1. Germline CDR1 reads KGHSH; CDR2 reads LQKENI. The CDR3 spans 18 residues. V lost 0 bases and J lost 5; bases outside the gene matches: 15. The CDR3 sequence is CASSPPSETGFWWTEAFF. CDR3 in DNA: TGTGCCAGCTCACCACCGTCCGAGACAGGGTTTTGGTGGACTGAAGCTTTCTTT. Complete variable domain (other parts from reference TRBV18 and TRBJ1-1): NAGVMQNPRHLVRRRGQEARLRCSPMKGHSHVYWYRQLPEEGLKFMVYLQKENIIDESGMPKERFSAEFPKEGPSILRIQQVVRGDSAAYFCASSPPSETGFWWTEAFFGQGTRLTVV.

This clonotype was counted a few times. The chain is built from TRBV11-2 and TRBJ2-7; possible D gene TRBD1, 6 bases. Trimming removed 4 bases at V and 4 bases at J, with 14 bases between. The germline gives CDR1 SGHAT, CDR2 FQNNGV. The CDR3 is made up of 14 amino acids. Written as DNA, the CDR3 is TGTGCCAGCAGCTCTACAGGGAAAGTGTACGAGCAGTACTTC. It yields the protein CASSSTGKVYEQYF.

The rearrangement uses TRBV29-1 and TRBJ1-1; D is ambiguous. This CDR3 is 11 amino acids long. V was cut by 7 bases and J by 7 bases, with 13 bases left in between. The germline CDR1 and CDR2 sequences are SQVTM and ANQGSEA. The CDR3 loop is CSGGSLLEAFF. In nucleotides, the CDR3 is TGCAGCGGTGGGTCCCTTCTTGAAGCTTTCTTT.

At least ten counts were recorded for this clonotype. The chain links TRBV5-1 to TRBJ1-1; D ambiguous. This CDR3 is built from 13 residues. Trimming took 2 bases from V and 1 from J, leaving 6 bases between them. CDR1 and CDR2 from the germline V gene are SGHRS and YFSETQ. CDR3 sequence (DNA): TGCGCCAGCAGCTTCGGGAAGAACACTGAAGCTTTCTTT. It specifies CASSFGKNTEAFF.

In DNA, the CDR3 is TGCAGTGCTAGCTGGTCTGTGCCCTCCTACAATGAGCAGTTCTTC. It is translated as CSASWSVPSYNEQFF. The chain couples TRBV20-1 to TRBJ2-1; no reliable D call. The germline gives CDR1 DFQATT, CDR2 SNEGSKA (reference sequence). V was clipped by 3 bases and J by 0 bases, with 12 bases between them. There are 15 residues in the CDR3.

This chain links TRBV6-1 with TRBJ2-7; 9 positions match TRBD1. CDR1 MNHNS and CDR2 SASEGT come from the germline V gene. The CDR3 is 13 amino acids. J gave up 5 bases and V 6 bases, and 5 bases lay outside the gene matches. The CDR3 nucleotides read TGTGCCAGCAGAACTGGGACAGGGAACGAGCAGTACTTC. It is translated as CASRTGTGNEQYF.

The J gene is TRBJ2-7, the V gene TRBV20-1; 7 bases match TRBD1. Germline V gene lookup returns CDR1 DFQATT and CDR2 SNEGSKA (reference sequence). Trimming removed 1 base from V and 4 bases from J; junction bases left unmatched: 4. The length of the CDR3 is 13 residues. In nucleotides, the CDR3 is TGCAGTGCTAGAGGTCAGGGGGAGTACGAGCAGTACTTC. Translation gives CSARGQGEYEQYF.

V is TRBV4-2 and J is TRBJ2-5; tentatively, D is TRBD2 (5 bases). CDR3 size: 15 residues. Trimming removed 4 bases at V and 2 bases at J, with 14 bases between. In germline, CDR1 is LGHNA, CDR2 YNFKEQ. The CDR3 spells CASSPGLEPQETQYF. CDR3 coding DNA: TGTGCCAGCAGCCCTGGACTGGAACCGCAAGAGACCCAGTACTTC.